The 32 T cell receptor beta chains given below trace back to one sample, sequenced in a study of T cells after yellow fever vaccination. TCRdb processed the 5' RACE reads anew with MiXCR; each CDR3 protein has one entry. Among 55,000 to 70,000 distinct CDR3 sequences listed, less than 8.5% were seen once. Sequences were derived from CD8+ T cells sorted from PBMCs, sampled approximately 47 days after the first yellow fever vaccination. The receptors were sampled from a man aged 18 to 35 who received the YFV17D yellow fever vaccine.

This clonotype was detected a few times. The chain recombines TRBV5-6 with TRBJ2-5; D perhaps matches TRBD1 (6 bases). Per the germline V gene, CDR1 is SGHDT and CDR2 is YYEEEE. Trimming removed 1 base at V and 7 bases at J, with 17 bases between. The CDR3 extends over 15 amino acids. DNA of the CDR3: TGTGCCAGCAGCTTGATGGGGGCTAGTGCTAGGACCCAGTACTTC. Translating it yields CASSLMGASARTQYF.

This clonotype was recorded many times. This chain joins TRBV12-3 or TRBV12-4 and TRBJ1-4; D is possibly TRBD1 (5 bases). This CDR3 has 12 amino acids. V was pared by 5 bases and J by 8 bases, with 9 bases between. The CDR3 DNA reads as TGTGCCAGCAGTGGCGACAGCGAAAAACTGTTTTTT. This codes for CASSGDSEKLFF.

This clonotype appeared many times. This rearrangement joins TRBV11-2 to TRBJ1-1; possibly TRBD1 for D (6 bases). Looked up from germline, CDR1 is SGHAT and CDR2 is FQNNGV. V lost 6 bases and J lost 4, with 9 bases in between. The CDR3 has 12 amino acids. For the CDR3, the DNA is TGTGCCAGCAGAGGGGGGAGCACTGAAGCTTTCTTT. It yields the protein CASRGGSTEAFF.

The rearrangement joins TRBV7-3 to TRBJ2-3, with a tentative D call TRBD1 (6 bases). The CDR3 totals 17 residues. Germline values: CDR1 SGHTA, CDR2 FQGTGA. V lost 1 base and J lost 4, with 18 bases in between. In DNA, the CDR3 is TGTGCCAGCAGCTTAAGTTGGGGGCGAGATTTCGCAGATACGCAGTATTTT. This translates into CASSLSWGRDFADTQYF.

In this sample, this clonotype turned up a few times. The CDR3 DNA reads TGTGCCAGCAGCGGTGGGGCTTTTATAGCTAATGAAAAACTGTTTTTT. This encodes CASSGGAFIANEKLFF. The genes are TRBV7-9 and TRBJ1-4, with D perhaps TRBD1 (5 bases). The V end lost 5 bases, the J end lost 3 bases, and 16 bases lay between the germline ends. Germline CDR1 and CDR2: SEHNR and FQNEAQ (reference sequence). The CDR3 length is 16 residues.

Many counts were recorded for this clonotype. This chain connects TRBV9 to TRBJ2-1; D is perhaps TRBD2 (6 bases). This CDR3 has 12 amino acids. Trimming removed 3 bases from V and 10 bases from J, with 11 bases in between. Germline V lookup: CDR1 SGDLS, CDR2 YYNGEE. The CDR3 sequence: CASSGDSREQFF. The CDR3 bases are TGTGCCAGCAGCGGGGACTCTCGAGAGCAGTTCTTC.

Many counts were recorded for this clonotype. This rearrangement joins TRBV27 to TRBJ2-3, with 10 bases that match TRBD2. The V gene's germline CDR1 is MNHEY and CDR2 SMNVEV (reference sequence). J gave up 1 base and V 5 bases, and 6 bases lay outside the gene matches. This CDR3 is 16 amino acids long. The CDR3 DNA reads as TGTGCCAGCAGTCTCCTCCTAGCGGGGGGCACAGATACGCAGTATTTT. It codes for CASSLLLAGGTDTQYF.

This clonotype was seen repeatedly, ten times or more. The rearrangement links TRBV10-2 to TRBJ2-2, with D hard to call. Trimming took off 4 bases at V and 6 bases at J, with 6 bases between the two ends. In germline, CDR1 is WSHSY, CDR2 SAAADI. The CDR3 spans 12 residues. The CDR3 spells CASSVGPGELFF. In DNA, the CDR3 is TGCGCCAGCAGTGTAGGACCCGGGGAGCTGTTTTTT.

Only a few counts were recorded for this clonotype. The genes are TRBV7-2 and TRBJ2-7; D gene uncertain. The CDR3 contains 14 residues. Trimming removed 5 bases at V and 3 bases at J, with 14 bases between. Germline V gives CDR1 SGHTA, CDR2 FQGNSA. For the CDR3, the DNA is TGTGCCAGCAGCGGGAAGGGCCCTATCTACGAGCAGTACTTC. Its translation is CASSGKGPIYEQYF.

This clonotype has ten or more counts. V is TRBV7-6 and J is TRBJ2-6; D not certain. There are 18 residues in the CDR3. The V gene lost 2 bases and the J gene lost 1 base, with 15 bases spanning the gap. CDR1 is SGHVS, CDR2 FNYEAQ, per germline. CDR3 region: CASSLTVPYGSGANVLTF. The DNA for the CDR3 is TGTGCCAGCAGCTTAACGGTCCCCTATGGATCTGGGGCCAACGTCCTGACTTTC.

This clonotype occurred many times. J is TRBJ1-2 and V is TRBV29-1; maybe TRBD1 (6 bases). The CDR3 loop spans 12 amino acids. The germline V gene has CDR1 SQVTM and CDR2 ANQGSEA. The V end lost 2 bases, the J end lost 4 bases, and 8 bases lay between the germline ends. The chain's CDR3 is CSVEPDSYGYTF. In DNA, the CDR3 is TGCAGCGTTGAACCGGACAGCTATGGCTACACCTTC.

This clonotype was seen only a few times. The chain recombines TRBV28 with TRBJ2-5; D might be TRBD1 (5 bases). This CDR3 comprises 14 residues. In germline, CDR1 is MDHEN, CDR2 SYDVKM. Deletions cut 3 bases from V and 5 bases from J, with 13 bases between. In nucleotides, the CDR3 is TGTGCCAGCAGTTTGGGGCTCCTCGGGGAGACCCAGTACTTC. Its translation is CASSLGLLGETQYF.

This clonotype was seen a handful of times. The chain has TRBV4-3 and TRBJ1-3; D unclear. Trimming took 1 base from V and 2 from J, leaving 9 bases between them. The CDR3 is 15 amino acids. Germline values: CDR1 LGHNA, CDR2 YSLEER. DNA for the CDR3: TGCGCCAGCAGCCAAGCGCGGACGGCTGGAAACACCATATATTTT. Translation gives CASSQARTAGNTIYF.

This clonotype was counted a few times. The chain joins TRBV10-2 to TRBJ1-5, with 8 bases aligning to TRBD1. CDR3 size: 16 residues. V lost 4 bases, J lost 3 bases, and 8 bases stayed unmatched. Germline assignment: CDR1 WSHSY and CDR2 SAAADI. CDR3 amino acids: CASSGAGQGLNQPQHF. The CDR3 bases are TGCGCCAGCAGTGGAGCAGGACAGGGCCTCAATCAGCCCCAGCATTTT.

In its sample, this clonotype was seen a few times. DNA of the CDR3: TGTGCCAGCAGCCGGGGAGGGGGGGGCGATGAGCAGTTCTTC. It yields the protein CASSRGGGGDEQFF. V is TRBV5-5 and J is TRBJ2-1, with D tentatively TRBD2 (7 bases). Germline values: CDR1 SGHKS, CDR2 YYEKEE (reference sequence). The CDR3 is made up of 14 amino acids. Trimming shortened V by 4 bases and J by 8 bases, and 16 bases separated the two germline ends.

This clonotype was seen only a few times. DNA of the CDR3: TGTGCCAGTGGGACTGACAGGGATCTTAATAGCAATCAGCCCCAGCATTTT. Its translation is CASGTDRDLNSNQPQHF. The chain links TRBV19 to TRBJ1-5; 7 bases are a match to TRBD1. The germline V gene encodes CDR1 LNHDA and CDR2 SQIVND (reference sequence). CDR3 length equals 17 residues. With V trimmed by 8 bases and J by 0 bases, 13 bases remained unmatched. Based on the CDR3 plus reference TRBV19 and TRBJ1-5, the full variable domain is DGGITQSPKYLFRKEGQNVTLSCEQNLNHDAMYWYRQDPGQGLRLIYYSQIVNDFQKGDIAEGYSVSREKKESFPLTVTSAQKNPTAFYLCASGTDRDLNSNQPQHFGDGTRLSIL.

The rearrangement uses TRBV12-3 or TRBV12-4 and TRBJ1-1; D may be TRBD1 (6 bases). Trimming stripped 3 bases from V and 7 bases from J, with 9 bases between. The CDR3 contains 12 residues. The CDR3 reads CASSFGQIEAFF. The CDR3 DNA is TGTGCCAGCAGTTTCGGACAGATTGAAGCTTTCTTT.

The V gene is TRBV2, the J gene TRBJ1-5, with TRBD1 as a possible D gene (6 bases). Germline V gene lookup returns CDR1 SNHLY and CDR2 FYNNEI. Trimming removed 4 bases from V and 3 bases from J, with 13 bases in between. The CDR3 covers 15 residues. CDR3 in amino acids: CASSVTGGANQPQHF. In DNA, the CDR3 is TGTGCCAGCAGTGTGACAGGTGGGGCCAATCAGCCCCAGCATTTT.

This clonotype was seen at least ten times. The chain links TRBV4-3 to TRBJ2-2; D remains ambiguous. V gave up 1 base and J gave up 7 bases, with 7 bases separating them. CDR1 and CDR2 from the germline V gene are LGHNA and YSLEER. The CDR3 covers 13 residues. The CDR3 nucleotides read TGCGCCAGCAGCCAAGTCTCTAACGGGGAGCTGTTTTTT. This translates into CASSQVSNGELFF.

This clonotype has a handful of counts. The rearrangement links TRBV6-1 to TRBJ1-5; TRBD1 matches 7 bases. Unmatched junction bases numbered 15, after V lost 11 bases and J lost 2 bases. The CDR3 contains 16 residues. Germline CDR1 MNHNS, CDR2 SASEGT. This chain's CDR3 is CAGGQLDRGGNQPQHF. The CDR3 bases are TGTGCCGGGGGACAGCTCGACCGAGGGGGCAATCAGCCCCAGCATTTT.

This clonotype was counted a few times. CDR3 coding DNA: TGTGCCAGCAGCCCTCAGGGGGGAGTTAGCGAAAAACTGTTTTTT. This translates into CASSPQGGVSEKLFF. This rearrangement joins TRBV7-8 to TRBJ1-4; 7 bases map to TRBD1. Losses at the gene ends were 5 bases for V and 8 bases for J; bases not matched to a gene: 11. CDR3 length: 15 residues. The germline V gene encodes CDR1 SGHVS and CDR2 FQNEAQ.

This clonotype was detected many times. The CDR3 region is CASSGGGGRDTQYF. The CDR3 coding sequence is TGTGCCAGCAGCGGCGGGGGGGGCAGGGATACGCAGTATTTT. The V call is TRBV7-6, the J call TRBJ2-3, with TRBD2 matching over 9 bases. The CDR3 covers 14 residues. V gave up 5 bases and J gave up 6 bases; unmatched junction bases: 6. CDR1 and CDR2 (germline): SGHVS, FNYEAQ.

This clonotype has a count of ten or more. The gene calls are TRBV7-9 and TRBJ2-7, with TRBD1 matching 7 bases. J gave up 5 bases and V 5 bases, and 6 bases lay outside the gene matches. Germline CDR1 SEHNR, CDR2 FQNEAQ (reference sequence). This CDR3 has 13 residues. The CDR3 DNA follows: TGTGCCAGCAGCCTTGACAGGGCCCACGAGCAGTACGTC. As protein: CASSLDRAHEQYV.

The V gene is TRBV5-6, the J gene TRBJ1-2, with TRBD1 as a possible D gene (5 bases). The germline V and J ends were trimmed by 4 bases and 5 bases, with 15 bases remaining between them. Germline V gives CDR1 SGHDT, CDR2 YYEEEE. This CDR3 spans 14 amino acids. The CDR3 protein is CASSDAGRTYGYTF. CDR3 nucleotides: TGTGCCAGCAGCGACGCAGGGAGGACTTATGGCTACACCTTC.

This clonotype was detected many times. V gene TRBV6-5 combines with J gene TRBJ2-6; no clear D. This CDR3 has 16 amino acids. The V end lost 0 bases, the J end lost 3 bases, and 9 bases lay between the germline ends. Germline values: CDR1 MNHEY, CDR2 SVGAGI. The CDR3 DNA is TGTGCCAGCAGTTACTCGAGTTGGAGTGGGGCCAACGTCCTGACTTTC. Its protein product is CASSYSSWSGANVLTF.

This clonotype has a count of ten or more. This chain joins TRBV4-3 and TRBJ2-1; D perhaps matches TRBD1 (6 bases). Germline assignment: CDR1 LGHNA and CDR2 YSLEER. Trimming left V 0 bases short and J 9 bases short, with 12 bases between. CDR3 length equals 14 residues. This chain's CDR3 is CASSQDATRGEQFF. DNA for the CDR3: TGCGCCAGCAGCCAAGATGCCACCAGGGGTGAGCAGTTCTTC.

This clonotype was found many times. The CDR3: CASSQASTLAASTDTQYF. CDR3 sequence (DNA): TGCGCCAGCAGCCAAGCTTCCACACTAGCGGCTAGCACAGATACGCAGTATTTT. V and J are TRBV4-1 and TRBJ2-3; 8 bases fit TRBD2. This CDR3 has 18 residues. Trimming cost V 1 base and J 0 bases; bases outside gene matches: 9. Germline V gene lookup returns CDR1 MGHRA and CDR2 YSYEKL.

V and J are TRBV12-3 or TRBV12-4 and TRBJ2-6; possibly TRBD1 for D (5 bases). The CDR3 sequence is 15 residues long. Trimming left V 8 bases short and J 0 bases short, with 11 bases between. Written as DNA, the CDR3 is TGTGCCAGCGATCAGACAGACTCTGGGGCCAACGTCCTGACTTTC. It codes for CASDQTDSGANVLTF.

This clonotype was detected ten times or more. The chain has TRBV7-2 and TRBJ2-7; D call uncertain. Trimming removed 1 base from V and 5 bases from J, with 9 bases in between. CDR3 length equals 13 residues. Germline-derived CDR1 and CDR2 are SGHTA and FQGNSA. The CDR3 region has the DNA TGTGCCAGCAGCTTAGAGTGGTCGAACGAGCAGTACTTC. Protein sequence: CASSLEWSNEQYF.

This clonotype was seen ten or more times. This chain connects TRBV4-3 to TRBJ2-1; TRBD2 agrees at 7 bases. CDR3 size: 13 residues. The germline V gene encodes CDR1 LGHNA and CDR2 YSLEER. Trimming at V came to 8 bases and at J to 8 bases, leaving 9 bases not matched to a gene. CDR3 in DNA: TGCGCCAGCGCCAGCGGGACGACACATGAGCAGTTCTTC. Its translation is CASASGTTHEQFF.

This clonotype was seen repeatedly, ten times or more. In nucleotides, the CDR3 is TGCGCCAGCAGCCAAGTCGGGGGACGAGAAGAGACCCAGTACTTC. Protein: CASSQVGGREETQYF. The chain uses TRBV4-1 and TRBJ2-5, with TRBD2 as a possible D gene (6 bases). This CDR3 is built from 15 residues. Trimming took 1 base from V and 3 from J, leaving 12 bases between them. Germline CDR1 reads MGHRA; CDR2 reads YSYEKL.

A few counts support this clonotype. The chain combines TRBV20-1 with TRBJ2-2; D gene unclear. The CDR3 loop spans 12 amino acids. In germline, CDR1 is DFQATT, CDR2 SNEGSKA (reference sequence). V was pared by 8 bases and J by 3 bases, with 10 bases between. The CDR3 sequence is CSSARDTGELFF. Here the CDR3 DNA reads TGCAGTTCGGCCCGGGACACCGGGGAGCTGTTTTTT.